Each of the 24 T cell receptor beta chains below was sequenced from the same sample in a study of CD8+CD57+ T cells in acquired aplastic anemia. TCR beta VDJ and CDR3 were profiled, and genomic DNA was the template. TCRdb reanalysed the reads using MiXCR and keeps one entry per CDR3 protein. The table has approximately 200,000 distinct CDR3 sequences, roughly half seen once. Sequenced input: sorted CD4+, CD8+, or CD8+CD57+ T cells (not recorded which) from PBMCs. These receptors all come from a human donor in good health, serving as a control.

The rearrangement links TRBV19 to TRBJ1-1, with D hard to call. CDR1 is LNHDA, CDR2 SQIVND, per germline (reference sequence). The CDR3 is 12 residues long. V lost 4 bases, J lost 7 bases, and 10 bases lay in between. CDR3 protein: CASSTGHDEAFF. CDR3 sequence (DNA): TGTGCCAGTAGTACGGGCCACGATGAAGCTTTCTTT.

This clonotype has only a few counts. The chain has TRBV24-1 and TRBJ2-1; the match to TRBD1 covers 10 bases. In germline, CDR1 is KGHDR, CDR2 SFDVKD. This CDR3 comprises 18 residues. Trimming at V came to 4 bases and at J to 5 bases, leaving 13 bases not matched to a gene. As DNA, the CDR3 is TGTGCCACCAGTGACCGGGACAGGGGTCCCATCCCCCACAATGAGCAGTTCTTC. It is translated as CATSDRDRGPIPHNEQFF.

In this sample, this clonotype turned up many times. The chain is built from TRBV6-2 or TRBV6-3 and TRBJ1-2; TRBD1 might be the D (5 bases). Trimming removed 5 bases from V and 6 bases from J, with 16 bases in between. Germline CDR1 MNHEY, CDR2 SVGEGT. This CDR3 is 14 amino acids long. CDR3 nucleotide sequence: TGTGCCAGCAGTCCCGGGGGACTGGTGGATGGCTACACCTTC. Translation gives CASSPGGLVDGYTF.

This chain connects TRBV15 to TRBJ1-6; possibly TRBD1 for D (6 bases). V lost 3 bases to trimming and J lost 7 bases, with 16 bases between them. The CDR3 is 16 residues long. Germline loops: CDR1 LNHNV, CDR2 YYDKDF (reference sequence). The CDR3: CATSSVVRTVNSPLHF. CDR3 in DNA: TGTGCCACCAGCAGTGTCGTACGGACAGTGAATTCACCCCTCCACTTT. Filled out from reference TRBV15 and TRBJ1-6, the complete variable domain reads DAMVIQNPRYQVTQFGKPVTLSCSQTLNHNVMYWYQQKSSQAPKLLFHYYDKDFNNEADTPDNFQSRRPNTSFCFLDIRSPGLGDTAMYLCATSSVVRTVNSPLHFGNGTRLTVT.

The V and J genes are TRBV3-1 and TRBJ2-2, with D perhaps matching TRBD1 or TRBD2 (6 bases each). The CDR3 contains 15 residues. Between the trimmed V and J ends, which lost 4 bases and 5 bases, there was a span of 14 bases. Germline CDR1 LGHDT, CDR2 YNNKEL (reference sequence). For the CDR3, the DNA is TGTGCCAGCAGCCGAGGGTCGGGGGCGACCGGGGAGCTGTTTTTT. Residues: CASSRGSGATGELFF.

The genes are TRBV7-8 and TRBJ2-5; 11 bases map to TRBD2. The V and J ends lost 5 bases and 6 bases, in that order; junction bases with no gene match: 11. This CDR3 has 16 residues. Germline-derived CDR1 and CDR2 are SGHVS and FQNEAQ. CDR3 sequence reads: CASSVGDSGGVKTQYF. The CDR3 nucleotides read TGTGCCAGCAGCGTAGGTGATAGCGGGGGGGTAAAGACCCAGTACTTC.

The chain carries TRBV2 and TRBJ1-5, with 9 bases fitting TRBD1. The CDR3 has 14 residues. The V segment lost 9 bases and the J segment 0 bases; nucleotides outside the gene matches: 3. Germline V gene lookup returns CDR1 SNHLY and CDR2 FYNNEI. CDR3 in DNA: TGTGCCAGTGACAGGGGGAATAGCAATCAGCCCCAGCATTTT. Amino acid sequence: CASDRGNSNQPQHF.

This clonotype was observed a few times. This chain uses TRBV28 with TRBJ2-7; D gene ambiguous. CDR1 and CDR2 from the germline V gene are MDHEN and SYDVKM. The CDR3 is 15 residues long. The V end was cut by 2 bases, the J end by 5 bases, with 16 bases between. This chain's CDR3 is CASSLIGPQGNEQYF. In DNA, the CDR3 is TGTGCCAGCAGTTTAATAGGCCCCCAAGGCAACGAGCAGTACTTC.

The chain combines TRBV2 with TRBJ2-7; maybe TRBD1 (5 bases). Germline V gene lookup returns CDR1 SNHLY and CDR2 FYNNEI. The CDR3 length is 12 residues. V lost 9 bases and J 0 bases, leaving 9 bases between the germline ends. CDR3 region: CASARVSYEQYF. The CDR3 nucleotides read TGTGCCAGTGCCAGGGTCTCCTACGAGCAGTACTTC.

The table lists this clonotype with many counts. The rearrangement uses TRBV5-1 and TRBJ1-1, with D unclear. The V and J ends lost 0 bases and 9 bases respectively, with 9 bases between them. The CDR3 loop spans 12 amino acids. Germline lookup yields CDR1 SGHRS and CDR2 YFSETQ. CDR3 DNA sequence: TGCGCCAGCAGCTTGGGGGTAGGGAAAGCTTTCTTT. It translates to CASSLGVGKAFF. The entire variable domain, with the rest obtained from reference TRBV5-1 and TRBJ1-1, is as follows: KAGVTQTPRYLIKTRGQQVTLSCSPISGHRSVSWYQQTPGQGLQFLFEYFSETQRNKGNFPGRFSGRQFSNSRSEMNVSTLELGDSALYLCASSLGVGKAFFGQGTRLTVV.

CDR3 protein: CSAKRGGINTGELFF. In DNA, the CDR3 is TGCAGTGCTAAACGGGGGGGAATAAACACCGGGGAGCTGTTTTTT. The rearrangement links TRBV20-1 to TRBJ2-2; 8 nucleotides align to TRBD2. V was pared by 4 bases and J by 2 bases, with 6 bases of the junction left unmatched. CDR1 is DFQATT and CDR2 is SNEGSKA in the germline V gene (reference sequence). This CDR3 contains 15 residues.

CDR3 in DNA: TGTGCCAGCAGCCCACGACTAGCGGGCCGACCGATCTCCTACAATGAGCAGTTCTTC. Protein: CASSPRLAGRPISYNEQFF. V gene TRBV2 combines with J gene TRBJ2-1; 10 bases fit TRBD2. Germline-derived CDR1 and CDR2 are SNHLY and FYNNEI. CDR3 length equals 19 residues. Unmatched junction bases numbered 14, after V lost 6 bases and J lost 0 bases.

Here the CDR3 reads CSARVGSQETQYF. Written as DNA, the CDR3 is TGCAGTGCTAGAGTAGGCAGCCAAGAGACCCAGTACTTC. The genes are TRBV20-1 and TRBJ2-5; D uncertain. The CDR3 covers 13 residues. V lost 1 base and J 1 base, leaving 7 bases between the germline ends. The germline CDR1 and CDR2 sequences are DFQATT and SNEGSKA (reference sequence).

This clonotype was counted many times. The rearrangement uses TRBV20-1 and TRBJ1-1, with 7 nucleotides matching TRBD1. Germline CDR1 and CDR2: DFQATT and SNEGSKA (reference sequence). The length of the CDR3 is 13 residues. J lost 2 bases, V lost 4 bases, and 4 bases had no gene match. The CDR3 here is CSANGQANTEAFF. DNA of the CDR3: TGCAGTGCTAACGGACAGGCTAACACTGAAGCTTTCTTT.

The J gene is TRBJ2-7, the V gene TRBV2; 12 nucleotides agree with TRBD2. The last part of the DNA fits TRBJ2-1 better; the J call may be wrong. CDR1 and CDR2 from the germline V gene are SNHLY and FYNNEI. This CDR3 has 15 amino acids. This chain's CDR3 is CASSPTSGGVNEQFF. Written as DNA, the CDR3 is TGTGCCAGCAGCCCGACTAGCGGGGGAGTCAATGAGCAGTTCTTC.

The chain is built from TRBV7-6 and TRBJ2-7; D call uncertain. V was cut by 5 bases and J by 6 bases, with 11 bases left in between. In germline, CDR1 is SGHVS, CDR2 FNYEAQ. The CDR3 is 12 amino acids. The CDR3 reads CASSPSRSEQYF. The CDR3 DNA reads as TGTGCCAGCAGCCCTAGTCGCAGCGAGCAGTACTTC.

This chain uses TRBV19 with TRBJ2-6; D gene ambiguous. V was trimmed by 6 bases and J by 4 bases, leaving 7 bases between them. The CDR3 is made up of 13 amino acids. Looked up from germline, CDR1 is LNHDA and CDR2 is SQIVND (reference sequence). The CDR3 loop is CASRATGANVLTF. DNA for the CDR3: TGTGCCAGTAGAGCTACAGGGGCCAACGTCCTGACTTTC. Based on the CDR3 plus reference TRBV19 and TRBJ2-6, the full variable domain is DGGITQSPKYLFRKEGQNVTLSCEQNLNHDAMYWYRQDPGQGLRLIYYSQIVNDFQKGDIAEGYSVSREKKESFPLTVTSAQKNPTAFYLCASRATGANVLTFGAGSRLTVL.

This clonotype was recorded many times. This chain joins TRBV5-1 and TRBJ2-2; 10 nucleotides align to TRBD2. Trimming removed 0 bases from V and 6 bases from J; junction bases left unmatched: 2. The CDR3 extends over 15 amino acids. Germline-derived CDR1 and CDR2 are SGHRS and YFSETQ. CDR3 DNA sequence: TGCGCCAGCAGCTTGGTAGGACTAGCGGCCGGGGAGCTGTTTTTT. It specifies CASSLVGLAAGELFF.

Concerning this clonotype: This may stem from a read error, because a much larger clone lies one nucleotide away. V gene TRBV12-3 or TRBV12-4 combines with J gene TRBJ1-3, with a weak D call TRBD1 (5 bases). The CDR3 is made up of 15 amino acids. The CDR3 spells CASRIQVSSRNTIYF. In nucleotides, the CDR3 is TGTGCCAGCAGAATACAGGTTTCCTCTAGAAACACCATATATTTT.

The chain links TRBV7-9 to TRBJ2-7, with 8 nucleotides matching TRBD2. CDR1 SEHNR and CDR2 FQNEAQ come from the germline V gene (reference sequence). The CDR3 sequence is 14 residues long. With 8 bases clipped from V and 2 bases from J, the junction kept 8 bases outside the gene matches. CDR3: CASSATGGTYEQYF. CDR3 in DNA: TGTGCCAGCTCCGCGACGGGGGGGACCTACGAGCAGTACTTC.

Many counts were recorded for this clonotype. This chain uses TRBV24-1 with TRBJ2-2, with D possibly called TRBD1 or TRBD2 (5 bases each). V gave up 2 bases and J gave up 5 bases, with 11 bases separating them. CDR1 KGHDR and CDR2 SFDVKD come from the germline V gene. This CDR3 is 15 amino acids long. The CDR3 here is CATSDSPRETGELFF. The CDR3 coding sequence is TGTGCCACCAGTGATTCTCCCAGGGAGACCGGGGAGCTGTTTTTT.

The chain employs TRBV25-1 and TRBJ1-2, with D possibly being TRBD1 (6 bases). The germline V gene encodes CDR1 MGHDK and CDR2 SYGVNS. There are 13 residues in the CDR3. Deletions cut 8 bases from V and 8 bases from J, with 18 bases between. This CDR3 reads CASRTQGSQGYTF. As DNA, the CDR3 is TGTGCCAGCCGAACGCAGGGGAGTCAAGGCTACACCTTC.

As regards this clonotype: A much larger clone is a single base away; this may be a read error. J is TRBJ2-3 and V is TRBV5-4, with TRBD2 as a possible D gene (5 bases). Germline V gives CDR1 SGHNT, CDR2 YYREEE (reference sequence). The CDR3 spans 14 residues. V lost 7 bases and J 0 bases, leaving 12 bases between the germline ends. The DNA of the CDR3 is TGTGCCAGCCGCGAGGGATTGAGCACAGATACGCAGTATTTT. Translated: CASREGLSTDTQYF.

The rearrangement links TRBV20-1 to TRBJ2-5, with 7 bases identical to TRBD2. Germline CDR1 DFQATT, CDR2 SNEGSKA (reference sequence). The CDR3 has 14 residues. V gave up 6 bases and J gave up 5 bases; unmatched junction bases: 12. CDR3 DNA: TGCAGTGCCACCCCGGGGGGACCGCTTGAGACCCAGTACTTC. Its translation is CSATPGGPLETQYF.